Listed below are T cell receptor beta chains from one sample, sequenced in a study of shared clonotypes between healthy human individuals. Using immunoSEQ multiplex PCR, the repertoire was profiled, and TCRdb retains in-frame clones only, with some absent. The sample carries approximately 2,000,000 clones, 93% recorded once. Sequenced: naive CD8+ T cells from PBMCs. All receptors come from a man aged 18 to 30 in good health. Some clones in this sample may be carry-over from other donors' samples. Both conserved end residues are part of each CDR3. Fields, in order: V gene, CDR3 protein.

V gene: TRBV6-5
CDR3 protein: CASSYIRDNQPQHF

V gene: TRBV27
CDR3 protein: CASSLGGGYNSPLHF

V gene: TRBV7-2
CDR3 protein: CASSPRGSGIYEQYF

V gene: TRBV28
CDR3 protein: CASTPGSYEQYF

V gene: TRBV27
CDR3 protein: CASSLILAASTDTQYF

V gene: TRBV28
CDR3 protein: CASSSPRQVGYEQYF

V gene: TRBV13
CDR3 protein: CASSSGPWPLHF

V gene: TRBV19
CDR3 protein: CASSMGRGGGEAFF

V gene: TRBV5-6
CDR3 protein: CASREGGSYNEQFF

V gene: TRBV28
CDR3 protein: CASSVRQGARGTEAFF

V gene: TRBV28
CDR3 protein: CASSFLQGLGNQPQHF

V gene: TRBV28
CDR3 protein: CASSLSRSWQETQYF

V gene: TRBV5-4
CDR3 protein: CASSLGGRHEQYF

V gene: TRBV10-1
CDR3 protein: CASPRCWGLRNQPQHF

V gene: TRBV5-1
CDR3 protein: CASSVTGSLNEKLFF

V gene: TRBV11-1
CDR3 protein: CASSTGGLAASLQETQYF

V gene: TRBV4-2
CDR3 protein: CASSQETRDYRYEQYF

V gene: TRBV7-2
CDR3 protein: CASIRREVFTSGNTIYF

V gene: TRBV4-2
CDR3 protein: CASSQDGPLSVGSYEQYF

V gene: TRBV30
CDR3 protein: CASGQGYSYEQYF

V gene: TRBV13
CDR3 protein: CASSPRRDTQYF

V gene: TRBV5-6
CDR3 protein: CASSSEDSSYNSPLHF

V gene: TRBV5-5
CDR3 protein: CASSLGGTVSYVYTF

V gene: TRBV7-2
CDR3 protein: CASSLVSPRFTSSYNEQFF

V gene: TRBV28
CDR3 protein: CASSLAGGWPSYEQYF

V gene: TRBV4-1
CDR3 protein: CASSHLLAGNYGYTF

V gene: TRBV5-6
CDR3 protein: CASSFSDSYEQYF

V gene: TRBV7-3
CDR3 protein: CASSLLGTDTQYF

V gene: TRBV28
CDR3 protein: CASSPLPSLSTATHEQFF